Here is one TCR beta chain with its context. Antigen: not known. The CDR3 runs to 14 residues. J was trimmed by 5 bases and V by 4 bases; bases with no gene match: 6. Germline CDR1 is SGHDT and CDR2 is YYEEEE. The data were taken from a study of T cell responses to AZD1222 COVID-19 vaccine. Overall study findings and caveats: Repertoire sampling happened only post peak T cell response. Spike-specific TCR breadth and depth rose after two AZD1222 doses. Across spike, vaccine-associated CD4 TCRs were found, dominant at 160-218 and 743-854.

Profiling relied on immunoSEQ multiplex PCR, and the TCRdb table lists in-frame clones only, not all of them. The sample has about 170,000 clones; around 88% are singletons. Pooling was applied to second doses at about 4 or about 12 weeks. This TCR came from an adult who received the AZD1222 COVID-19 vaccine. Sequences were derived from peripheral blood, sampled 28 days after the second AZD1222 dose. The chain has TRBV5-6 and TRBJ1-5; 7 bases align to TRBD1. CDR3 nucleotide sequence: TGTGCCAGCAGCCTACAGGGGTTCGATCAGCCCCAGCATTTT. Translation: CASSLQGFDQPQHF.